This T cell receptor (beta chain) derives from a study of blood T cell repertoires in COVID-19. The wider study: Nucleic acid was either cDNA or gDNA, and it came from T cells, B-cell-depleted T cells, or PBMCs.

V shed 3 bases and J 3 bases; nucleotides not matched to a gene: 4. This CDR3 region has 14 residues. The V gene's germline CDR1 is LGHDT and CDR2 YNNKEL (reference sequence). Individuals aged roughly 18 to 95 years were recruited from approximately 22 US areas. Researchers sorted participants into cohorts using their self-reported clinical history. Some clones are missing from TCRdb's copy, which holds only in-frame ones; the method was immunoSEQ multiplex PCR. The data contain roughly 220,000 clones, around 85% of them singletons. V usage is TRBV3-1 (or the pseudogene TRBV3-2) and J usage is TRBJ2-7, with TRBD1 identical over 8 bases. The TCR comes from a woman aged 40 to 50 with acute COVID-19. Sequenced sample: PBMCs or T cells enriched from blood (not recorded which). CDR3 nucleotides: TGTGCCAGCAGCCACTCCGGGACAGGCTACGAGCAGTACTTC. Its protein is CASSHSGTGYEQYF.